Sequencing of this T cell receptor beta chain was carried out in a study of vaccination and CD4 T cells after COVID-19 (dated 2022 in TCRdb). For context, the study as a whole: Every convalescent patient had a positive nasal swab PCR test for SARS-CoV-2, with mild disease in 8 to 10 patients and severe disease in one. The convalescent cohort included six males and four females, with two Hispanic individuals, seven Caucasians, two Asians and one multiracial person. Participants received two doses of either the Pfizer-BioNTech BNT162b2 vaccine (n=8) or the Moderna mRNA-1273 vaccine (n=2). Post-COVID blood samples were collected from convalescent patients a median of around 100 days after diagnosis, with a range of roughly 30 to 170 days. The time from the second vaccine dose to post-vaccine blood sampling had a median of roughly 77 days and ranged from roughly 12 to 241 days. Culture stimuli were overlapping spike peptide pools from SARS-CoV-2 and from the common cold coronaviruses HCoV-NL63, HCoV-OC43 and HCoV-229E. Control cultures used a CEFX viral epitope pool as positive control, an HIV-1 Nef peptide pool as negative control, or no peptide. The spike-specific CD4+ TCR repertoire was compared before and after mRNA vaccination in approximately ten COVID-19 convalescent patients and a few infection-naive healthy vaccine recipients. Results the study describes overall, beyond this receptor: Of the vaccine-specific clones found in convalescent patients, nearly all (304 of 307) were mono-reactive for SARS-CoV-2 spike instead of being cross-reactive with common cold coronaviruses. Only a relatively small number of convalescent patients were included in the study, and early timepoints following natural infection were not analyzed. Among convalescent patients, a median about 86% of the SARS-CoV-2-reactive clones seen after vaccination appeared only after vaccination, which suggests priming specific to the vaccine. The median number of SARS-CoV-2-reactive clonotypes rose from about 23 after infection to 38 after vaccination, but the change was not significant.

V is pruned by 4 bases and J by 3 bases, leaving 9 bases of the junction without a gene match. The CDR3 numbers 15 residues from cysteine through phenylalanine. The only DNA kept is the CDR3, 45 bases in frame from the first base. Looking up the germline V gene (reference sequence) yields CDR1 DFQATT and CDR2 SNEGSKA. Concerning this clonotype itself: Its antigen is not yet known. No per-base quality is available; no much larger clone lies one base away.

The library was obtained by PCR. TCR sequencing of DNA from cultured CD4+ T cells used the Oncomine TCR Beta short-read assay at the Johns Hopkins FTIC core. The QIAamp micro DNA kit was used to extract genomic DNA from the cultured CD4+ T cells. The Oncomine TCR Beta libraries from cultured CD4+ T cells were pooled using unique dual indexes and then sequenced on an Illumina iSeq 100. In the paper's pipeline: Non-productive sequences were filtered out, and CDR3s that did not start with C, did not end with F or W, or were shorter than 7 amino acids were discarded. Antigen-specific clonotypes were identified with the MANAFEST web application by comparing peptide-stimulated wells with reference and other culture wells. For a clone to be called positive, the clone needed an FDR below 0.05, an odds ratio above 5, and a productive frequency above 0.1% in at least two of three replicate wells. Clonotypes that were significantly expanded in both SARS-CoV-2 spike wells and at least one common cold coronavirus spike condition were defined as cross-reactive. Levenshtein distances (stringdist) and unrooted phylogenetic trees (ape) in R version 3.6.1 were used to assess CDR3 homology. TCRdb itself trimmed the public reads at Q25 with fastp, ran MiXCR and retained productive beta chains. All rows with the same CDR3 protein become a single entry with the most common DNA and genes. These V and J calls derive from TCRdb rather than the authors' analysis. This sample gives over 10,000 distinct CDR3 sequences in total; 50% to 65% of them show up just once. The top ten clonotypes cover roughly 12% of the sample.

What the treatment or condition label conveys for this sample: approximately 11-day PBMC culture with coronavirus spike peptide pools or control peptides (ViraFEST assay). To expand antigen-specific T cells with peptide pools and then pick out the expanded clonotypes through TCR sequencing, the study relied on the ViraFEST assay. The convalescent patients' positive SARS-CoV-2 PCR tests fell between March and December 2020, which was before the Alpha, Beta and Delta variants emerged in the United States. Each well held fewer than 2.5 million PBMCs cultured with around 10 ug/ml peptide pools in IMDM containing 5% human AB serum and roughly 10 IU/ml IL-2. On days 3 and 7, half of the culture medium was replaced with fresh IL-2-containing medium. Once the cells had been in culture for 9 to 10 days, the EasySep CD4+ T cell isolation kit was used to isolate CD4+ T cells by negative selection. PBMCs were separated from whole blood using Ficoll-Paque Plus gradient centrifugation and then either used fresh or cryopreserved at -140C. In general, triplicate wells were set up for every culture condition.

Sequenced sample: CD4+ T cells from blood, cultured in vitro. The source is a human donor who had recovered from COVID-19. The V and J genes are TRBV20-1 and TRBJ2-5, with 9 bases matching TRBD2. The DNA sequence is as follows: TGCAGTGCTACCCCAAGACTAGCGGATAAAGAGACCCAGTACTTC. The encoded protein is CSATPRLADKETQYF.